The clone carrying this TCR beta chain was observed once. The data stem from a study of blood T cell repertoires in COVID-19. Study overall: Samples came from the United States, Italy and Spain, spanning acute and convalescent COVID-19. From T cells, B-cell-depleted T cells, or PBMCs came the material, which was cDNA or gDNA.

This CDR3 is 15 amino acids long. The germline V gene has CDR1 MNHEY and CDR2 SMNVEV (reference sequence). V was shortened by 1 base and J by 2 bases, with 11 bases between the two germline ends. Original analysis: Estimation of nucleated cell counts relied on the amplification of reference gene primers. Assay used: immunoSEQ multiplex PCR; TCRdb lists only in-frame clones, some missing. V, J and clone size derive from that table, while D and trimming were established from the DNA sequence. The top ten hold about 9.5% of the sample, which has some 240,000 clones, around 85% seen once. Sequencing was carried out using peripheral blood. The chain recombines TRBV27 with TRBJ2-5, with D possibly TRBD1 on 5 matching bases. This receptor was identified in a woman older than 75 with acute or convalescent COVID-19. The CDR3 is CASSLWGFTQETQYF. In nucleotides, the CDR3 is TGTGCCAGCAGTTTATGGGGCTTCACTCAAGAGACCCAGTACTTC.